The 8 T cell receptor beta chains presented below share a single source sample, sequenced in a study of shared clonotypes between healthy human individuals. Assay: immunoSEQ multiplex PCR; the TCRdb copy retains only in-frame clones and omits some. The sample has hundreds of thousands of clones; around 74% are singletons. Source material: memory CD4+ T cells sorted from blood. Documented subset: CD45RA-negative fraction. The receptors derive from a woman aged 25-40 years in good health.

The rearrangement links TRBV6-7 to TRBJ2-2, with 10 bases lining up with TRBD2. TRBV6-7 falls under the ORF class, with uncertain function. J was trimmed by 3 bases and V by 2 bases; bases with no gene match: 9. The CDR3 runs to 18 residues. CDR3: CASSYTPSGSCDTGELFF. The CDR3 DNA follows: TGTGCCAGCAGTTACACCCCTAGCGGGAGCTGCGACACCGGGGAGCTGTTTTTT.

Here the CDR3 DNA reads TGCGCCAGCAGCCAACCGGACAGACCCACAGATACGCAGTATTTT. Its translation: CASSQPDRPTDTQYF. The chain recombines TRBV5-1 with TRBJ2-3, with D possibly being TRBD1 (6 bases). The germline V gene encodes CDR1 SGHRS and CDR2 YFSETQ. With 4 bases removed from V and 2 bases from J, the gap between germline ends came to 14 bases. The CDR3 loop spans 15 amino acids. Supplemented by reference TRBV5-1 and TRBJ2-3, the full variable domain reads KAGVTQTPRYLIKTRGQQVTLSCSPISGHRSVSWYQQTPGQGLQFLFEYFSETQRNKGNFPGRFSGRQFSNSRSEMNVSTLELGDSALYLCASSQPDRPTDTQYFGPGTRLTVL.

V and J are TRBV7-9 and TRBJ2-2; 10 positions match TRBD1. V dropped 5 bases and J dropped 8; count of bases not matched to a gene: 5. This CDR3 contains 14 residues. Germline V gene data show CDR1 as SEHNR and CDR2 as FQNEAQ (reference sequence). CDR3 in amino acids: CASSEGQGLGELFF. As DNA, the CDR3 is TGTGCCAGCAGCGAGGGACAGGGGTTGGGGGAGCTGTTTTTT.

V and J are TRBV16 and TRBJ1-5; D is undetermined. V was clipped by 0 bases and J by 0 bases, with 6 bases between them. The CDR3 runs 15 residues. Germline V gene sequence: CDR1 KGHSY, CDR2 FQNENV. The CDR3 here is CASSQSSTSNQPQHF. The CDR3, as DNA: TGTGCCAGCAGCCAATCTTCAACTAGCAATCAGCCCCAGCATTTT.

The chain uses TRBV7-8 and TRBJ1-5; 7 positions agree with TRBD1. CDR1 SGHVS and CDR2 FQNEAQ come from the germline V gene. The CDR3 is 17 amino acids. The trim removed 6 bases at V and 4 bases at J, leaving 15 bases unmatched. CDR3 region: CASSQDSGGRRNQPQHF. The CDR3 coding sequence is TGTGCCAGCAGTCAAGACTCAGGGGGAAGAAGGAATCAGCCCCAGCATTTT.

The gene calls are TRBV6-6 and TRBJ2-1; D is unclear. The CDR3 loop spans 14 amino acids. Per the germline V gene, CDR1 is MNHNY and CDR2 is SVGAGI (reference sequence). Deletions cut 5 bases from V and 0 bases from J, with 8 bases between. CDR3 region: CASSRTDSYNEQFF. In DNA, the CDR3 is TGTGCCAGCAGTCGGACGGACTCCTACAATGAGCAGTTCTTC.

In the case of this clone: This sample also contains other DNA sequences that code for the same CDR3. This sequence joins TRBV30 and TRBJ1-1; D is undetermined. Germline CDR1 GTSNPN, CDR2 SVGIG (reference sequence). V was shortened by 0 bases and J by 3 bases, with 8 bases between the two germline ends. This CDR3 spans 13 amino acids. In DNA form, the CDR3 reads TGTGCCTGGAGTGTTCAAGGAGACACTGAAGCTTTCTTT. Its translation is CAWSVQGDTEAFF.

The rearrangement links TRBV18 to TRBJ1-5, with 8 bases fitting TRBD1. Germline loops: CDR1 KGHSH, CDR2 LQKENI. The CDR3 has 15 amino acids. V trimming: 2 bases; J trimming: 4 bases; junction bases outside the gene matches: 4. CDR3 residues: CASSPSGGGNQPQHF. Here the CDR3 DNA reads TGTGCCAGCTCACCATCAGGGGGCGGAAATCAGCCCCAGCATTTT.